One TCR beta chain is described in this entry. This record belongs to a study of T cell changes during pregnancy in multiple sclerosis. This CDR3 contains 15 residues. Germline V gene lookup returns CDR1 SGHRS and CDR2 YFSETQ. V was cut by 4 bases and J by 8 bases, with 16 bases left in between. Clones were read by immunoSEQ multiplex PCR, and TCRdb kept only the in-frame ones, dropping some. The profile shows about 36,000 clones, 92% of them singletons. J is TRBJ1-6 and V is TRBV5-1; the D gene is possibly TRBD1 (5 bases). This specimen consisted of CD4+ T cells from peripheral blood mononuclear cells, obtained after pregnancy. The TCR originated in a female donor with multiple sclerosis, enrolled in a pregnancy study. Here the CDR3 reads CASSAGAGRDSPLHF. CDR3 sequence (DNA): TGCGCCAGCAGCGCAGGAGCAGGGAGGGATTCACCCCTCCACTTT.